Below are 25 T cell receptor beta chains sequenced from a single sample in a study of blood T cell repertoires in COVID-19. Profiled with immunoSEQ multiplex PCR; TCRdb holds only in-frame clones, not every one. This repertoire shows 250,000 to 400,000 clones, over 75% found once; its top ten account for 1%. The specimen sequenced was peripheral blood. The receptors were gathered from a man in his fifties with active or convalescent COVID-19.

This chain links TRBV19 with TRBJ2-1; no clear D. Germline assignment: CDR1 LNHDA and CDR2 SQIVND (reference sequence). This CDR3 has 16 amino acids. V lost 1 base and J lost 0, with 10 bases in between. Written as DNA, the CDR3 is TGTGCCAGTAGTATAGCCCCAGGTAGCTCCTACAATGAGCAGTTCTTC. The encoded protein is CASSIAPGSSYNEQFF.

The gene calls are TRBV28 and TRBJ1-5; 8 nucleotides align to TRBD1. The trim removed 3 bases at V and 0 bases at J, leaving 10 bases unmatched. The germline CDR1 and CDR2 sequences are MDHEN and SYDVKM. This CDR3 contains 18 residues. The CDR3 is CASSFGQGAQYSNQPQHF. The CDR3 coding sequence is TGTGCCAGCAGTTTTGGGCAGGGGGCCCAATATAGCAATCAGCCCCAGCATTTT.

The rearrangement links TRBV10-3 to TRBJ1-2; maybe TRBD1 (6 bases). The V gene lost 6 bases and the J gene lost 4 bases, with 12 bases spanning the gap. Germline assignment: CDR1 ENHRY and CDR2 SYGVKD. This CDR3 has 13 residues. Here the CDR3 reads CAIRGQLSYGYTF. CDR3 DNA: TGTGCCATCAGAGGACAGCTTTCCTATGGCTACACCTTC.

The V call is TRBV7-6, the J call TRBJ1-6; TRBD1 matches at 7 bases. CDR3 length equals 14 residues. Losses at the gene ends were 5 bases for V and 8 bases for J; bases not matched to a gene: 6. CDR1 is SGHVS, CDR2 FNYEAQ, per germline. As DNA, the CDR3 is TGTGCCAGCAGCCAGGGACAGTTGGATTCACCCCTCCACTTT. Protein product: CASSQGQLDSPLHF.

The chain is built from TRBV18 and TRBJ2-1, with TRBD1 identical over 9 bases. Trimming at V came to 0 bases and at J to 4 bases, leaving 7 bases not matched to a gene. Per germline, CDR1 KGHSH and CDR2 LQKENI. The CDR3 totals 17 residues. CDR3 sequence: CASSPPSGTGPYNEQFF. The CDR3 DNA reads as TGTGCCAGCTCACCACCCTCCGGGACAGGGCCATACAATGAGCAGTTCTTC. The variable domain in full, with the rest retrieved from reference TRBV18 and TRBJ2-1, is NAGVMQNPRHLVRRRGQEARLRCSPMKGHSHVYWYRQLPEEGLKFMVYLQKENIIDESGMPKERFSAEFPKEGPSILRIQQVVRGDSAAYFCASSPPSGTGPYNEQFFGPGTRLTVL.

The chain uses TRBV28 and TRBJ1-6; D is possibly TRBD1 (5 bases). This CDR3 has 17 amino acids. The germline V gene encodes CDR1 MDHEN and CDR2 SYDVKM. Trimming cost V 4 bases and J 1 base, with 14 bases left between them. For the CDR3, the DNA is TGTGCCAGCAGTTCCGGTGGGGGAGGGTCCTATAATTCACCCCTCCACTTT. Its protein is CASSSGGGGSYNSPLHF.

This clone was seen repeatedly, ten times or more. Other DNA sequences in this sample translate to the same CDR3. V and J are TRBV4-1 and TRBJ1-1; unclear D gene. The ends were cut back, 1 base at V and 5 bases at J, with 14 bases in the middle. Germline CDR1 reads MGHRA; CDR2 reads YSYEKL. The CDR3 is made up of 15 amino acids. Here the CDR3 DNA reads TGCGCCAGCAGCCAAGCCTACCGAGGGAGGACTGAAGCTTTCTTT. It translates to CASSQAYRGRTEAFF.

This chain connects TRBV5-8 to TRBJ2-3; possibly TRBD2 for D (5 bases). Germline lookup yields CDR1 SGHTS and CDR2 YDEGEE. The CDR3 runs to 12 residues. V was trimmed by 2 bases and J by 11 bases, leaving 12 bases between them. The CDR3 bases are TGTGCCAGCAGCTTAGACGGGGTAGAGCAGTATTTT. It encodes CASSLDGVEQYF.

This rearrangement joins TRBV30 to TRBJ1-5; 7 bases map to TRBD1. V lost 0 bases to trimming and J lost 1 base; unmatched junction nucleotides: 6. There are 16 residues in the CDR3. Germline values: CDR1 GTSNPN, CDR2 SVGIG (reference sequence). In nucleotides, the CDR3 is TGTGCCTGGAGTGTAAAGGGGGCTGCGAGCAATCAGCCCCAGCATTTT. It yields the protein CAWSVKGAASNQPQHF.

The chain recombines TRBV7-9 with TRBJ1-4; 9 bases agree with TRBD1. V lost 5 bases and J lost 8; bases outside the gene matches: 15. Germline lookup yields CDR1 SEHNR and CDR2 FQNEAQ (reference sequence). CDR3 length: 17 amino acids. CDR3: CASSPYPRDRVTEKLFF. As DNA, the CDR3 is TGTGCCAGCAGCCCTTATCCTCGGGACAGGGTGACGGAAAAACTGTTTTTT.

The rearrangement uses TRBV29-1 and TRBJ2-3; 15 nucleotides agree with TRBD2. With 6 bases clipped from V and 4 bases from J, the junction kept 2 bases outside the gene matches. Germline V gene data show CDR1 as SQVTM and CDR2 as ANQGSEA. This CDR3 has 14 residues. The CDR3 sequence: CSVGLAGGPDTQYF. The CDR3 DNA follows: TGCAGCGTCGGACTAGCGGGGGGGCCAGATACGCAGTATTTT.

In its sample, this clone was seen once. The chain recombines TRBV5-1 with TRBJ1-1; no clear D gene. Germline CDR1 is SGHRS and CDR2 is YFSETQ. The CDR3 sequence is 12 residues long. The V end lost 0 bases, the J end lost 7 bases, and 7 bases lay between the germline ends. CDR3 sequence (DNA): TGCGCCAGCAGCTTGGGCCAGGATGAAGCTTTCTTT. It encodes CASSLGQDEAFF.

The chain uses TRBV2 and TRBJ2-5; TRBD2 agrees at 10 bases. The CDR3 runs to 14 residues. The junction had 3 bases not matched to a gene; V was cut back by 3 bases and J by 5 bases. Germline CDR1 reads SNHLY; CDR2 reads FYNNEI. In nucleotides, the CDR3 is TGTGCCAGCAGTGACCGACTAGCGGGCGAGACCCAGTACTTC. Translation: CASSDRLAGETQYF.

The CDR3 spells CASRTQATNEKLFF. The CDR3 bases are TGTGCCAGTAGAACCCAGGCAACTAATGAAAAACTGTTTTTT. J is TRBJ1-4 and V is TRBV19; D ambiguous. There are 14 residues in the CDR3. CDR1 is LNHDA, CDR2 SQIVND, per germline (reference sequence). V lost 6 bases to trimming and J lost 0 bases, with 8 bases between them.

This clone came up a few times. This chain joins TRBV4-2 and TRBJ1-2; D is undetermined. The CDR3 has 15 residues. V was shortened by 0 bases and J by 5 bases, with 13 bases between the two germline ends. Per germline, CDR1 LGHNA and CDR2 YNFKEQ. The CDR3 spells CASSQDWGGSYGYTF. The CDR3 nucleotides are TGTGCCAGCAGCCAAGATTGGGGAGGGTCTTATGGCTACACCTTC.

DNA for the CDR3: TGTGCCATCAGTGAGTCGAGTGTCAGGAATTCACCCCTCCACTTT. This sequence encodes CAISESSVRNSPLHF. This rearrangement joins TRBV10-3 to TRBJ1-6; D remains ambiguous. The CDR3 runs 15 residues. Germline V gives CDR1 ENHRY, CDR2 SYGVKD. Trimming shortened V by 0 bases and J by 7 bases, and 10 bases separated the two germline ends.

This clone appeared a single time. V gene TRBV30 combines with J gene TRBJ1-6; possible D gene TRBD1, 5 bases. The ends were cut back, 1 base at V and 7 bases at J, with 14 bases in the middle. The germline V gene has CDR1 GTSNPN and CDR2 SVGIG (reference sequence). The CDR3 runs to 15 residues. CDR3 coding DNA: TGTGCCTGGAGTGCCTGGGGTGACAGAAATTCACCCCTCCACTTT. Protein product: CAWSAWGDRNSPLHF.

About this clone: Other DNA variants within this sample encode the same CDR3. The chain uses TRBV3-1 (or the pseudogene TRBV3-2) and TRBJ2-7; D is unresolved. The CDR3 extends over 13 amino acids. The V and J ends lost 1 base and 3 bases respectively, with 7 bases between them. Germline CDR1 reads LGHDT; CDR2 reads YNNKEL (reference sequence). The CDR3 reads CASSQGQFYEQYF. The CDR3 region has the DNA TGTGCCAGCAGCCAAGGGCAGTTCTACGAGCAGTACTTC.

J is TRBJ2-1 and V is TRBV7-8; 14 nucleotides agree with TRBD2. This CDR3 has 20 residues. Losses at the gene ends were 4 bases for V and 7 bases for J; bases not matched to a gene: 18. The germline gives CDR1 SGHVS, CDR2 FQNEAQ. The CDR3 bases are TGTGCCAGCAGCTCAGAAACCGGGACTAGCGGGAGCCCCAGGCGGAATGAGCAGTTCTTC. Translating it yields CASSSETGTSGSPRRNEQFF. The full variable domain, completed using reference TRBV7-8 and TRBJ2-1, is GAGVSQSPRYKVAKRGQDVALRCDPISGHVSLFWYQQALGQGPEFLTYFQNEAQLDKSGLPSDRFFAERPEGSVSTLKIQRTQQEDSAVYLCASSSETGTSGSPRRNEQFFGPGTRLTVL.

J is TRBJ2-7 and V is TRBV7-9; 7 bases line up with TRBD1. This CDR3 is built from 14 residues. V shed 8 bases and J 1 base; nucleotides not matched to a gene: 8. In germline, CDR1 is SEHNR, CDR2 FQNEAQ (reference sequence). CDR3 loop: CASVREQGSYEQYF. The CDR3 nucleotides read TGTGCCAGCGTACGGGAACAGGGGTCCTACGAGCAGTACTTC.

The chain carries TRBV10-2 and TRBJ2-2; 8 positions match TRBD1. The CDR3 contains 15 residues. Germline lookup yields CDR1 WSHSY and CDR2 SAAADI. V dropped 4 bases and J dropped 1; count of bases not matched to a gene: 2. The CDR3 DNA follows: TGCGCCAGCAGTGTTGGGACAGGGAACACCGGGGAGCTGTTTTTT. Its translation: CASSVGTGNTGELFF.

The rearrangement uses TRBV6-6 and TRBJ1-6, with D maybe TRBD1 (6 bases). The V end was cut by 5 bases, the J end by 10 bases, with 18 bases between. The germline V gene encodes CDR1 MNHNY and CDR2 SVGAGI (reference sequence). The length of the CDR3 is 15 residues. The CDR3 DNA is TGTGCCAGCAGTATACCCGGGGAGGGGGGATCACCCCTCCACTTT. Its protein product is CASSIPGEGGSPLHF.

The V and J genes are TRBV6-5 and TRBJ2-1, with D tentatively TRBD1 (6 bases). Germline V gene lookup returns CDR1 MNHEY and CDR2 SVGAGI. There are 16 residues in the CDR3. V was shortened by 1 base and J by 9 bases, with 19 bases between the two germline ends. The CDR3 sequence: CASSYFWTESGSEQFF. The CDR3 region has the DNA TGTGCCAGCAGTTACTTTTGGACAGAGTCGGGGAGTGAGCAGTTCTTC.

The rearrangement uses TRBV5-5 and TRBJ2-1, with TRBD2 matching over 10 bases. CDR3 length: 15 residues. V trimming: 2 bases; J trimming: 9 bases; junction bases outside the gene matches: 8. Germline assignment: CDR1 SGHKS and CDR2 YYEKEE (reference sequence). As DNA, the CDR3 is TGTGCCAGCAGCTTACTGAGCGGGAGGGCCAGTGAGCAGTTCTTC. It translates to CASSLLSGRASEQFF.

The V and J genes are TRBV28 and TRBJ1-1; 7 positions agree with TRBD1. The ends lost 5 bases at V and 4 bases at J; junction bases unmatched: 10. CDR3 length: 15 residues. Germline V gene sequence: CDR1 MDHEN, CDR2 SYDVKM. The CDR3 sequence: CASSRPQGGGTEAFF. For the CDR3, the DNA is TGTGCCAGCAGTCGACCCCAGGGGGGAGGCACTGAAGCTTTCTTT.